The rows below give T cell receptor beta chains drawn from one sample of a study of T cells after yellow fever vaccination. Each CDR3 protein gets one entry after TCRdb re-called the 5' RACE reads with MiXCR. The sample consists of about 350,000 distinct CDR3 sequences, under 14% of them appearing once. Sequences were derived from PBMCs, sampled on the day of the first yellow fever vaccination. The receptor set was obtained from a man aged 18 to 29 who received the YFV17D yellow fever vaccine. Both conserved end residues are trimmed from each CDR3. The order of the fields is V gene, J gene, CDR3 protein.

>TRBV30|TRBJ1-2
AWSVGQGYGYT
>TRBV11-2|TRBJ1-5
ASSLGPKAHRGTQPQH
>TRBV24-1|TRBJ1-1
ATSDGRAADTEAF
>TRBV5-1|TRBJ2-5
ASSPGTAETQY
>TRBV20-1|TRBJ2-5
SAPASGQETQY
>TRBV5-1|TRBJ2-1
ASSVTSGGMGHEQF
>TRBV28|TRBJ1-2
ASIPGGSPHYGYT
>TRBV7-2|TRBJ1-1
ASSLDRGEMRAF
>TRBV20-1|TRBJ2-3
SARDSGSTDTQY
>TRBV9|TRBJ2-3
ASSPGDSGLFDTQY
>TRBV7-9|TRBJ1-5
ASSLREDQPQH
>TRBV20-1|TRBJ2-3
SARSPGLSTDTQY
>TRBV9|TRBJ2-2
ASSVHRGDTGELF
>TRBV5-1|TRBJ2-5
ASSSGLEKETQY
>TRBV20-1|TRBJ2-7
SAGAGVQY
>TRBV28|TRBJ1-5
ASRSPEGFGNQPQH
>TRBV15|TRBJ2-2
ATSRNRQSTGELF
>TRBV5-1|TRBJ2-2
ASSLRAANTGELF
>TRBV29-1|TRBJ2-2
SVKAQDRVTGELF
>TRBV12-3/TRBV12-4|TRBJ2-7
ASRRTGRYEQY
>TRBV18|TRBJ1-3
ASSPLGDNGNTIY
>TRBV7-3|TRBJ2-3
ASSLFGGTTDTQY
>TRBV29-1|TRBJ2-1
SVSATGNNEQF
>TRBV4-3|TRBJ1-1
ASSQDRNTEAF
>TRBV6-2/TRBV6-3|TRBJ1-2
ASSRDTTYGYT
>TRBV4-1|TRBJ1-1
ASSRMLGGPTEAF
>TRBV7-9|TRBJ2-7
ASSSMAYEQY
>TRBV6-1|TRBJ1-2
ASSAIPGRFSGYT
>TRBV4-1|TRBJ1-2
ASSHGPGYT
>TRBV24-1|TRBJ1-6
ATSMGAQSPLH
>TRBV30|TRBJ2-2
AWSGTDPTPGELF
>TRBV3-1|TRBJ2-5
ASSPGDLEETQY
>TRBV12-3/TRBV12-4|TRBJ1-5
ASSDGLFNQPQH
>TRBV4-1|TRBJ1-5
ASSHGGQPQH
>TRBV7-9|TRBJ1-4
ASARSSGEKLF
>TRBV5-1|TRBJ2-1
ASSLNPDRVGNEQF
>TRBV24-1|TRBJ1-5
ATRGENRPQH
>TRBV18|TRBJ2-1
ASSPGQGYYNEQF
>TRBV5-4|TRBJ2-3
ASRPGTSGRTDTQY
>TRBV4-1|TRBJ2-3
ASSQVIAGGTGTDTQY
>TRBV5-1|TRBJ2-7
ASSLAGTPEQY
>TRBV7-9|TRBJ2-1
ASSFGRYEQF
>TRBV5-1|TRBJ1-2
ASSFYRQNPEGYT
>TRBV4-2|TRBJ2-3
ASSHGIRGTSTDTQY
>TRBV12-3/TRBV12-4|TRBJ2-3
ASSLEVAGDPDTQY
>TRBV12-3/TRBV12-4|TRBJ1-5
ASSPGAGNQPQH
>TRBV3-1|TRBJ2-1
ASSQQRGGLNEQF
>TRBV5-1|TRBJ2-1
ASSTGTGNEQF
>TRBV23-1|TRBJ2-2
ASSQSRNWTPGELF
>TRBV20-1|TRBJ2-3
SARDAGDTQY
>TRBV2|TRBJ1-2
ASTPTGTPPPNYGYT